A selection of T cell receptor beta chains follows, all from one sample in a study of T cell responses to AZD1222 COVID-19 vaccine. Method: immunoSEQ multiplex PCR; TCRdb's copy keeps in-frame clones and lacks some. The data hold around 120,000 clones, with 93% observed a single time. The material sequenced was peripheral blood, taken 28 days after the second AZD1222 dose. The receptors stem from an adult who received the AZD1222 COVID-19 vaccine. The CDR3 runs from the conserved cysteine through the conserved F or W. A D gene is named only where the DNA matches it firmly. Clone sizes are given selectively: once, few, many, or a class where the clone is expanded.

d_call	v_call	clone_size	j_call	cdr3_nt	cdr3_aa
NA	TRBV9	NA	TRBJ2-7	TGTGCCAGCAGCCCTCGACAGGCATACTACGAGCAGTACTTC	CASSPRQAYYEQYF
NA	TRBV4-1	NA	TRBJ2-7	TGCGCCAGCAGCCAAGATCTGCGGTTCTACGAGCAGTACTTC	CASSQDLRFYEQYF
NA	TRBV2	few	TRBJ1-3	TGTGCCAGCAGTGAACCCAGGGCAGGAAACACCATATATTTT	CASSEPRAGNTIYF
NA	TRBV10-3	NA	TRBJ1-1	TGTGCCATCAAGGTGGACTTTTTAAGTAATGAAGCTTTCTTT	CAIKVDFLSNEAFF
NA	TRBV2	NA	TRBJ1-1	TGTGCCAGCAGTGAAGCGCTAGGCGGGGACACTGAAGCTTTCTTT	CASSEALGGDTEAFF
NA	TRBV6-1	NA	TRBJ2-7	TGTGCCAGCAGTGAAGAGGGGGTCCGGACCTACGAGCAGTACTTC	CASSEEGVRTYEQYF
TRBD1	TRBV4-1	NA	TRBJ2-7	TGCGCCAGCAGCCAAGAGACAGGGGACTACGAGCAGTACTTC	CASSQETGDYEQYF
TRBD1	TRBV10-3	NA	TRBJ2-2	TGTGCCATCAGTGGACAGGGGTGGACCGGGGAGCTGTTTTTT	CAISGQGWTGELFF
NA	TRBV7-9	once	TRBJ1-6	TGTGCCAGCAGCGAATCTCAAAATTCACCCCTCCACTTT	CASSESQNSPLHF
NA	TRBV14	NA	TRBJ1-1	TGTGCCAGCAGCCAAGATTCAACGGCTAGGGGTGACACTGAAGCTTTCTTT	CASSQDSTARGDTEAFF
NA	TRBV29-1	NA	TRBJ1-2	TGCAGCGTTGAAGACGCGAGTCGGGGGGGGTATGGCTACACCTTC	CSVEDASRGGYGYTF
NA	TRBV6-5	NA	TRBJ1-3	TGTGCCAGCAACCCCGGAGTATTCACGGGCACCATATATTTT	CASNPGVFTGTIYF
TRBD2	TRBV6-1	NA	TRBJ2-5	TGTGCCAGCAGTGAATATCGGGGGGGCGGGGAGACCCAGTACTTC	CASSEYRGGGETQYF
NA	TRBV29-1	NA	TRBJ1-2	TGCAGCGTTACCCCTGGGGCAGGGGATAAACGCGGCTACACCTTC	CSVTPGAGDKRGYTF
NA	TRBV19	NA	TRBJ2-4	TGTGCCAGTACTGACGACAGGCTGCTAGCCAAAAACATTCAGTACTTC	CASTDDRLLAKNIQYF
NA	TRBV25-1	NA	TRBJ2-7	TGTGCCAGCAGTGATGAGGGATCCCGGGGCCACGAGCAGTACTTC	CASSDEGSRGHEQYF
NA	TRBV6-2/TRBV6-3	once	TRBJ1-3	TGTGCCAGCAGCCCCGGGACCTCTGGAAACACCATATATTTT	CASSPGTSGNTIYF
NA	TRBV7-2	NA	TRBJ2-3	TGTGCCAGCAGCTTAGGGTCAGGAGATACGCAGTATTTT	CASSLGSGDTQYF
NA	TRBV19	NA	TRBJ1-1	TGTGCCAGTAGTCCCGGACTGCGGATGAACACTGAAGCTTTCTTT	CASSPGLRMNTEAFF
NA	TRBV21-1	NA	TRBJ2-6	TGTGCCAGCAGCCCAAAGTCCCAACCGGTAGACAGGAACTCTGGGGCCAACGTCCTGACTTTC	CASSPKSQPVDRNSGANVLTF
NA	TRBV18	once	TRBJ2-3	TGTGCCAGCTCACCACAACCTGGGACTGGGAGGACAGATACGCAGTATTTT	CASSPQPGTGRTDTQYF
NA	TRBV7-9	NA	TRBJ2-2	TGTGCCAGCAGCTTAGCGTCTGGGGGTCTGAACACCGGGGAGCTGTTTTTT	CASSLASGGLNTGELFF
NA	TRBV11-2	once	TRBJ2-3	TGTGCCAGCAGCTTGGGGGGGGCCTCAGATACGCAGTATTTT	CASSLGGASDTQYF
TRBD1	TRBV18	NA	TRBJ1-1	TGTGCCAGCTCACCGGGACAGTTGAACACTGAAGCTTTCTTT	CASSPGQLNTEAFF
NA	TRBV19	NA	TRBJ2-1	TGTGCCAGTAGTCCTCCGGACTTTCCCTACAATGAGCAGTTCTTC	CASSPPDFPYNEQFF
NA	TRBV5-1	NA	TRBJ2-1	TGCGCCAGCAGCTTGCCAGGGAACCACAATGAGCAGTTCTTC	CASSLPGNHNEQFF
NA	TRBV6-4	NA	TRBJ2-3	TGTGCCAGCAGTGACCACCCGGGCACAGATACGCAGTATTTT	CASSDHPGTDTQYF
NA	TRBV9	few	TRBJ2-7	TGTGCCAGCAGCGTAATGGGGAGCTCCTACGAGCAGTACTTC	CASSVMGSSYEQYF
NA	TRBV5-1	NA	TRBJ2-5	TGCGCCAGCAGCTTGGCAGTTCAGCTTAGACATCCGCAAGAGACCCAGTACTTC	CASSLAVQLRHPQETQYF
NA	TRBV2	NA	TRBJ1-6	TGTGCCAGCAGTGAGTCTTTGGGGATCCGTTCACCCCTCCACTTT	CASSESLGIRSPLHF
NA	TRBV7-8	NA	TRBJ1-4	TGTGCCAGCAGCCCCAGTTTTGGGGGTATTAATGAAAAACTGTTTTTT	CASSPSFGGINEKLFF
TRBD2	TRBV18	NA	TRBJ2-1	TGTGCCAGCTCACCAAGGGCTAGCGGGATCCATGCAAATGAGCAGTTCTTC	CASSPRASGIHANEQFF
NA	TRBV3-1/TRBV3-2	NA	TRBJ2-2	TGTGCCAGCAGCCAACTGAGTCCCCGGGGAGCGAACACCGGGGAGCTGTTTTTT	CASSQLSPRGANTGELFF
TRBD1	TRBV6-2/TRBV6-3	NA	TRBJ1-5	TGTGCCAGCAGTTACGGTGGGACAGGGGCCGAGCCCCAGCATTTT	CASSYGGTGAEPQHF
NA	TRBV27	NA	TRBJ2-7	TGTGCCAGCAGCGAGGGACGGATCTACGAGCAGTACTTC	CASSEGRIYEQYF
NA	TRBV7-2	NA	TRBJ1-2	TGTGCCAGCAGCTACGACAGGAACTATGGCTACACCTTC	CASSYDRNYGYTF
NA	TRBV7-8	NA	TRBJ2-3	TGTGCCAGCAGCGTCCGGGACATCCGCACAGATACGCAGTATTTT	CASSVRDIRTDTQYF
TRBD1	TRBV6-5	NA	TRBJ1-1	TGTGCCAGCAGGCCCGACAGGGTAACTGAAGCTTTCTTT	CASRPDRVTEAFF
NA	TRBV11-3	NA	TRBJ2-1	TGTGCCAGCAGCCTGGACGCTAGCTCCTACAATGAGCAGTTCTTC	CASSLDASSYNEQFF
TRBD2	TRBV9	few	TRBJ2-7	TGTGCCAGCAGCGTAGCTAGCGGGAGTTACGAGCAGTACTTC	CASSVASGSYEQYF
NA	TRBV6-2/TRBV6-3	NA	TRBJ2-3	TGTGCCAGCAGTTACTCGAATCCAGTAATCAGCACAGATACGCAGTATTTT	CASSYSNPVISTDTQYF
NA	TRBV14	once	TRBJ1-2	TGTGCCAGCAGCCAAGACAATAACTATGGCTACACCTTC	CASSQDNNYGYTF
NA	TRBV6-5	NA	TRBJ1-2	TGTGCCAGCTTAGACTCGGGACTTTCGGGTTATGGCTACACCTTC	CASLDSGLSGYGYTF
NA	TRBV18	NA	TRBJ2-4	TGTGCCAGCTCACCACCCGCGACCCCGGAAATTCAGTACTTC	CASSPPATPEIQYF
NA	TRBV6-1	once	TRBJ1-2	TGTGCCAGCAGTGAAGCTTTCGGCAATTCCATCTATGGCTACACCTTC	CASSEAFGNSIYGYTF
NA	TRBV6-6	once	TRBJ1-5	TGTGCCAGCAGCGTAAGGGGACTGCCCAATCAGCCCCAGCATTTT	CASSVRGLPNQPQHF
NA	TRBV30	NA	TRBJ1-5	TGTGCCTGGAGTAACAGGGTGAATCAGCCCCAGCATTTT	CAWSNRVNQPQHF
NA	TRBV19	NA	TRBJ1-1	TGTGCCAGTAGTATAGAACCTTGGGGGGCTGAAGCTTTCTTT	CASSIEPWGAEAFF
NA	TRBV11-3	NA	TRBJ1-3	TGTGCCAGCAGCTTTGGGAGTCTCTCTGGAAACACCATATATTTT	CASSFGSLSGNTIYF
TRBD2	TRBV6-4	NA	TRBJ2-2	TGTGCCACCAGTACTAGCGGTAACACCGGGGAGCTGTTTTTT	CATSTSGNTGELFF
NA	TRBV25-1	NA	TRBJ1-4	TGTGCCAGCAGCCCCGAGGGTCTGGCTAATGAAAAACTGTTTTTT	CASSPEGLANEKLFF
NA	TRBV5-6	NA	TRBJ2-1	TGTGCCAGCAGCCTCCCGGGGTTAAACAATGAGCAGTTCTTC	CASSLPGLNNEQFF
NA	TRBV19	NA	TRBJ1-4	TGTGCCAGTAGTATGTATAGGGATGAGGAAAAACTGTTTTTT	CASSMYRDEEKLFF
TRBD2	TRBV12-3/TRBV12-4	NA	TRBJ2-5	TGTGCCAGCAGTGGACTAGCATTGGAGACCCAGTACTTC	CASSGLALETQYF
NA	TRBV2	NA	TRBJ1-1	TGTGCCAGCAGCGTTGGGGTGAACACTGAAGCTTTCTTT	CASSVGVNTEAFF
TRBD2	TRBV6-6	NA	TRBJ2-1	TGTGCCAGCAGTCAATCCCGAAGCGGGAGGGCCCTCAATGAGCAGTTCTTC	CASSQSRSGRALNEQFF
TRBD2	TRBV10-2	NA	TRBJ2-3	TGCGCCAGCAGTGAGTCGGCGGCTAGCGGGAGCACAGATACGCAGTATTTT	CASSESAASGSTDTQYF
TRBD1	TRBV4-3	once	TRBJ1-2	TGCGCCAGCAGCCAAGGGGACAGGGGCTATGGCTACACCTTC	CASSQGDRGYGYTF